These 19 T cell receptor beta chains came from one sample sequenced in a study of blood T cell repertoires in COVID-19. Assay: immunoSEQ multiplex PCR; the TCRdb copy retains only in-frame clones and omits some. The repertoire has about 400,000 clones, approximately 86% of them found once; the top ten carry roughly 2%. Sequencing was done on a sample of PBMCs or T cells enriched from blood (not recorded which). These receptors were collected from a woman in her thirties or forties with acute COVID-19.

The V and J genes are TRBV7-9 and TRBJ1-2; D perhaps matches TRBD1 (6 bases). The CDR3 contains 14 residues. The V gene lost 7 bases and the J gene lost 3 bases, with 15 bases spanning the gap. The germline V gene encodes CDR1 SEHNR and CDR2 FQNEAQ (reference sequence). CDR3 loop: CASNPGEPDYGYTF. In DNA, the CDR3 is TGTGCCAGCAACCCAGGGGAGCCTGACTATGGCTACACCTTC.

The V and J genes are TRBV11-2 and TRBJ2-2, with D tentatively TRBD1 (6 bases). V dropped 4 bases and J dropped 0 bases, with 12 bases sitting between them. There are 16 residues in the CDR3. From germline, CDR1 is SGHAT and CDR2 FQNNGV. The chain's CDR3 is CASSSGQTTNTGELFF. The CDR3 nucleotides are TGTGCCAGCAGCTCCGGACAGACTACGAACACCGGGGAGCTGTTTTTT.

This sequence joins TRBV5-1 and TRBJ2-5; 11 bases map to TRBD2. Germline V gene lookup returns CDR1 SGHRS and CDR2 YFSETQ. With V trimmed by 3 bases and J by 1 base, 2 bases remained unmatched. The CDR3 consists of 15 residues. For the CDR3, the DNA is TGCGCCAGCAGCTCGGGACTAGCGGCCCAAGAGACCCAGTACTTC. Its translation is CASSSGLAAQETQYF. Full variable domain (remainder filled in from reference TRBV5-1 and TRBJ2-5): KAGVTQTPRYLIKTRGQQVTLSCSPISGHRSVSWYQQTPGQGLQFLFEYFSETQRNKGNFPGRFSGRQFSNSRSEMNVSTLELGDSALYLCASSSGLAAQETQYFGPGTRLLVL.

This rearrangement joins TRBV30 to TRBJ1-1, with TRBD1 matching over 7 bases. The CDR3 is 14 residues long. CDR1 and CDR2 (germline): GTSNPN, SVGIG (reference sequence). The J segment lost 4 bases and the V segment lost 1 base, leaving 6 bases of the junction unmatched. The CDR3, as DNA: TGTGCCTGGAGTGCAGACAGGGCAGCCACTGAAGCTTTCTTT. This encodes CAWSADRAATEAFF.

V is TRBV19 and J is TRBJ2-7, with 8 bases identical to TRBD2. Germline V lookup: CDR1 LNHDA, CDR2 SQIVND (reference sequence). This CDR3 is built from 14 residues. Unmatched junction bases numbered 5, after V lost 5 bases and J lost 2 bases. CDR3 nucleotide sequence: TGTGCCAGTAGTGGCCCTAGCGGGCCCTACGAGCAGTACTTC. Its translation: CASSGPSGPYEQYF.

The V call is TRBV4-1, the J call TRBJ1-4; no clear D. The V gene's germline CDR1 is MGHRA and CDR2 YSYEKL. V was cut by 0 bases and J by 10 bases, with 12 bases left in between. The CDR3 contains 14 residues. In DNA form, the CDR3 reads TGCGCCAGCAGCCAAGAATTCCCACGGGGAAAACTGTTTTTT. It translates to CASSQEFPRGKLFF.

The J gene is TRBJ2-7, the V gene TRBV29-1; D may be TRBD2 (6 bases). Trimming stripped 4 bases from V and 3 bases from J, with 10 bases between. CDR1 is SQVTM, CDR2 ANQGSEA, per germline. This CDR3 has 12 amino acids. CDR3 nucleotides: TGCAGCGTTGTCGGCGGGGACTACGAGCAGTACTTC. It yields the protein CSVVGGDYEQYF.

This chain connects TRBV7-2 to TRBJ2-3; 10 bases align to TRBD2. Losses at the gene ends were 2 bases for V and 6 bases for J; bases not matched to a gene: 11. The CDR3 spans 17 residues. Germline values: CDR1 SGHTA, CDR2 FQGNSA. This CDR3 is CASSLSFSGGAGDTQYF. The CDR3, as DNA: TGTGCCAGCAGCTTAAGTTTCAGCGGGGGGGCCGGGGATACGCAGTATTTT.

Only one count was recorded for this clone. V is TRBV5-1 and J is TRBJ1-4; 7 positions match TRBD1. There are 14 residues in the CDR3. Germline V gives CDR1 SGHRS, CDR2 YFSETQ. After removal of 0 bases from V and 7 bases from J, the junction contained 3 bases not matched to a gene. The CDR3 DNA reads TGCGCCAGCAGCTTGGGACAGGGCGCTGAAAAACTGTTTTTT. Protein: CASSLGQGAEKLFF.

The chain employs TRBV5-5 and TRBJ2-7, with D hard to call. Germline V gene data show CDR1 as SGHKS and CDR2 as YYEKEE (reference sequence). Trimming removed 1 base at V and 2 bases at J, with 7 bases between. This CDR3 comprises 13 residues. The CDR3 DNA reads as TGTGCCAGCAGCTTGAACCAGGCCTACGAGCAGTACTTC. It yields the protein CASSLNQAYEQYF. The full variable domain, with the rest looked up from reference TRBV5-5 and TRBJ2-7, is DAGVTQSPTHLIKTRGQQVTLRCSPISGHKSVSWYQQVLGQGPQFIFQYYEKEERGRGNFPDRFSARQFPNYSSELNVNALLLGDSALYLCASSLNQAYEQYFGPGTRLTVT.

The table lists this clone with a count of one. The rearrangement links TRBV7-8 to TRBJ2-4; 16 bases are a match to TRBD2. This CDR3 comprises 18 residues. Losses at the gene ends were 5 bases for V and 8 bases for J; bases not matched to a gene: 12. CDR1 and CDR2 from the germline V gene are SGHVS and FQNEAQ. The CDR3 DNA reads TGTGCCAGCAGCCCCCCCGGGACTAGCGGGGGGGCGGCGGACATTCAGTACTTC. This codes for CASSPPGTSGGAADIQYF.

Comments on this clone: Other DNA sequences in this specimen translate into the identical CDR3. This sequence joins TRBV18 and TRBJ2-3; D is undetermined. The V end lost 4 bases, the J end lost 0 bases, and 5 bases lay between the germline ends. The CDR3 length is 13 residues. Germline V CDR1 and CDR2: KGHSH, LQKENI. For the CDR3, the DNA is TGTGCCAGCTCACTATCTAGCACAGATACGCAGTATTTT. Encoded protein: CASSLSSTDTQYF.

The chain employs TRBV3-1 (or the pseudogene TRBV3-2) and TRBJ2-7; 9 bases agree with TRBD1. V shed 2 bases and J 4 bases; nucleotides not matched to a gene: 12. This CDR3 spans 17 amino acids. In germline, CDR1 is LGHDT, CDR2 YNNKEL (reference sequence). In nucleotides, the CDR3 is TGTGCCAGCAGCCAATCATTACCGGGACAGGGATCTTACGAGCAGTACTTC. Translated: CASSQSLPGQGSYEQYF.

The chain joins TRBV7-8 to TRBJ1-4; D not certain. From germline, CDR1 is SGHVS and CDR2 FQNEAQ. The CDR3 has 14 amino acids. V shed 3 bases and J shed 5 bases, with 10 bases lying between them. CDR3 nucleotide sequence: TGTGCCAGCAGCTTGAACAGCTTAAATGAAAAACTGTTTTTT. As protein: CASSLNSLNEKLFF.

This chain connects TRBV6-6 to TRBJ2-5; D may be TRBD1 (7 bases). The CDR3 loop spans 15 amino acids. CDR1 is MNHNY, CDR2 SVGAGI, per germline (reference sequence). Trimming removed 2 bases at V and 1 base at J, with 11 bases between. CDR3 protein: CASSYQGGLQETQYF. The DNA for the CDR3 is TGTGCCAGCAGTTACCAGGGGGGACTCCAAGAGACCCAGTACTTC.

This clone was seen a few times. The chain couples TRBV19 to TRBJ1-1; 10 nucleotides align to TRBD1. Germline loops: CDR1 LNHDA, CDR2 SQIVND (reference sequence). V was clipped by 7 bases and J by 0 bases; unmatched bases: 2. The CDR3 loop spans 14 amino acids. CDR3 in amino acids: CASNDRGLNTEAFF. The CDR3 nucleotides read TGTGCCAGTAACGACAGGGGGCTGAACACTGAAGCTTTCTTT. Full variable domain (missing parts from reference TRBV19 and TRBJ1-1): DGGITQSPKYLFRKEGQNVTLSCEQNLNHDAMYWYRQDPGQGLRLIYYSQIVNDFQKGDIAEGYSVSREKKESFPLTVTSAQKNPTAFYLCASNDRGLNTEAFFGQGTRLTVV.

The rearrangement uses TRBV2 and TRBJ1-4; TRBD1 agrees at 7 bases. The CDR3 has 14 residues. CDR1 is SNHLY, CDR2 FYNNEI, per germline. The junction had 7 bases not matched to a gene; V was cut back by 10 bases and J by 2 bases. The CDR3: CATGGGQTNEKLFF. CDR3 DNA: TGTGCCACCGGAGGGGGACAGACTAATGAAAAACTGTTTTTT.

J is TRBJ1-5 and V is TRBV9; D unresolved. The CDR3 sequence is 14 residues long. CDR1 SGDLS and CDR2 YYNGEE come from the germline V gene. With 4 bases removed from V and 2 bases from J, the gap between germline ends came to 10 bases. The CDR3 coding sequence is TGTGCCAGCAGCCCCGGGAGGCGCAATCAGCCCCAGCATTTT. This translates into CASSPGRRNQPQHF.

As DNA, the CDR3 is TGTGCCACCAGTGATAGGACTAGTGTTCGTGCAGATACGCAGTATTTT. Translating it yields CATSDRTSVRADTQYF. The chain carries TRBV24-1 and TRBJ2-3, with 7 bases aligning to TRBD2. The length of the CDR3 is 16 residues. Germline V gene lookup returns CDR1 KGHDR and CDR2 SFDVKD. V gave up 3 bases and J gave up 4 bases; unmatched junction bases: 9.